One and the same sample provided the 24 T cell receptor beta chains below, sequenced in a study of early T cells in non-severe SARS-CoV-2 infection listed by TCRdb under 2021. Library preparation was by 5' RACE. The instrument was a NextSeq 500. TCRdb reran the public reads through fastp at Q25 and MiXCR, keeping productive beta chains. Rows with one shared CDR3 protein collapse into an entry with the most common genes and DNA. The sample profile shows 45,000 to 55,000 distinct CDR3 sequences; around 9.1% of them were found once. Of the sample, about 8.3% falls within the top ten clones. The sequenced sample was whole blood. The source is an adult who was a healthcare worker with PCR-confirmed SARS-CoV-2 infection or an uninfected control (not recorded which).

This clonotype occurred a few times. J is TRBJ2-5 and V is TRBV28, with TRBD1 matching 12 bases. CDR3 length equals 18 residues. The V segment lost 5 bases and the J segment 5 bases; nucleotides outside the gene matches: 15. From germline, CDR1 is MDHEN and CDR2 SYDVKM. The CDR3 is CASSVPGQGAPVGETQYF. DNA for the CDR3: TGTGCCAGCAGTGTACCGGGACAGGGGGCCCCGGTCGGGGAGACCCAGTACTTC.

At least ten counts were recorded for this clonotype. The chain couples TRBV5-1 to TRBJ1-6; 8 bases align to TRBD1. Germline V gene lookup returns CDR1 SGHRS and CDR2 YFSETQ. The CDR3 loop spans 18 amino acids. With 5 bases clipped from V and 9 bases from J, the junction kept 19 bases outside the gene matches. CDR3: CASSARGGDRWLSSPLHF. CDR3 DNA: TGCGCCAGCAGTGCCAGAGGTGGGGACAGGTGGTTGAGTTCACCCCTCCACTTT. The complete variable domain, with remaining parts taken from reference TRBV5-1 and TRBJ1-6, reads KAGVTQTPRYLIKTRGQQVTLSCSPISGHRSVSWYQQTPGQGLQFLFEYFSETQRNKGNFPGRFSGRQFSNSRSEMNVSTLELGDSALYLCASSARGGDRWLSSPLHFGNGTRLTVT.

The V call is TRBV5-6, the J call TRBJ2-7; 8 bases line up with TRBD1. Unmatched junction bases numbered 0, after V lost 0 bases and J lost 4 bases. The CDR3 is made up of 13 amino acids. Germline CDR1 and CDR2: SGHDT and YYEEEE. The CDR3 reads CASSLGTGYEQYF. For the CDR3, the DNA is TGTGCCAGCAGCTTGGGGACAGGGTACGAGCAGTACTTC.

This chain links TRBV11-1 with TRBJ2-1; possibly TRBD1 for D (7 bases). From germline, CDR1 is SGHAT and CDR2 FQDESV (reference sequence). CDR3 length: 16 amino acids. V lost 0 bases and J 8 bases, leaving 17 bases between the germline ends. The CDR3 coding sequence is TGTGCCAGCAGCTTAGCGGGTACCAGGGGGGTGGATGAGCAGTTCTTC. Translating it yields CASSLAGTRGVDEQFF.

The sample holds a few counts of this clonotype. This chain connects TRBV5-1 to TRBJ1-1, with D possibly matching TRBD1 (5 bases). Germline CDR1 is SGHRS and CDR2 is YFSETQ. Trimming stripped 1 base from V and 2 bases from J, with 9 bases between. The CDR3 length is 14 residues. DNA for the CDR3: TGCGCCAGCAGCTTGACCCGGGACAACACTGAAGCTTTCTTT. Protein: CASSLTRDNTEAFF.

This clonotype was counted ten times or more. This chain connects TRBV20-1 to TRBJ2-6; the D gene is possibly TRBD2 (5 bases). The CDR3 extends over 14 amino acids. V lost 6 bases, J lost 0 bases, and 9 bases lay in between. Germline V gene lookup returns CDR1 DFQATT and CDR2 SNEGSKA (reference sequence). The chain's CDR3 is CSAEDLSGANVLTF. CDR3 sequence (DNA): TGCAGTGCGGAGGACCTCTCTGGGGCCAACGTCCTGACTTTC.

V and J are TRBV29-1 and TRBJ1-1; no clear D gene. The CDR3 loop spans 11 amino acids. V was trimmed by 8 bases and J by 4 bases, leaving 11 bases between them. Germline V CDR1 and CDR2: SQVTM, ANQGSEA. In DNA, the CDR3 is TGCAGCTCCCTTCCAGCCACTGAAGCTTTCTTT. This translates into CSSLPATEAFF.

This clonotype was counted at least ten times. The chain combines TRBV12-3 or TRBV12-4 with TRBJ1-5, with 8 bases fitting TRBD1. The junction had 5 bases not matched to a gene; V was cut back by 4 bases and J by 6 bases. This CDR3 is 14 amino acids long. The CDR3 spells CASSSTGGSQPQHF. CDR3 coding DNA: TGTGCCAGCAGTTCCACAGGGGGAAGTCAGCCCCAGCATTTT.

In this sample, this clonotype turned up a few times. V is TRBV7-9 and J is TRBJ1-4; D is unresolved. The CDR3 runs 15 residues. CDR1 SEHNR and CDR2 FQNEAQ come from the germline V gene (reference sequence). V was trimmed by 5 bases and J by 3 bases, leaving 13 bases between them. The CDR3 nucleotides are TGTGCCAGCAGCACCTCCGGACGGGCTAATGAAAAACTGTTTTTT. Its translation: CASSTSGRANEKLFF. Variable domain in full (rest from reference TRBV7-9 and TRBJ1-4): DTGVSQNPRHKITKRGQNVTFRCDPISEHNRLYWYRQTLGQGPEFLTYFQNEAQLEKSRLLSDRFSAERPKGSFSTLEIQRTEQGDSAMYLCASSTSGRANEKLFFGSGTQLSVL.

The chain is built from TRBV10-2 and TRBJ2-3, with TRBD2 identical over 11 bases. The V gene end was trimmed by 5 bases and the J gene end by 8 bases; junction bases not matched to a gene: 6. The CDR3 has 14 residues. Germline CDR1 reads WSHSY; CDR2 reads SAAADI. The CDR3: CASSLSGRAGTQYF. DNA of the CDR3: TGCGCCAGCAGTCTTAGCGGGAGGGCCGGTACGCAGTATTTT.

The table lists this clonotype with many counts. This chain connects TRBV5-6 to TRBJ2-2, with D possibly matching TRBD1 (6 bases). The V gene's germline CDR1 is SGHDT and CDR2 YYEEEE. V dropped 1 base and J dropped 5 bases, with 15 bases sitting between them. This CDR3 is 16 amino acids long. CDR3 in amino acids: CASSLRQGIDTGELFF. CDR3 nucleotides: TGTGCCAGCAGCTTGCGGCAGGGGATCGATACCGGGGAGCTGTTTTTT.

This clonotype has at least ten counts. The V call is TRBV6-1, the J call TRBJ1-6; D unclear. The CDR3 is 15 amino acids. Germline values: CDR1 MNHNS, CDR2 SASEGT. Trimming left V 3 bases short and J 7 bases short, with 13 bases between. For the CDR3, the DNA is TGTGCCAGCAGTGAGTACGAAGGAAGGAATTCACCCCTCCACTTT. Translated: CASSEYEGRNSPLHF.

This clonotype occurred many times. The genes are TRBV7-9 and TRBJ1-1, with D hard to call. V lost 8 bases to trimming and J lost 3 bases, with 7 bases between them. The CDR3 has 11 amino acids. Germline V CDR1 and CDR2: SEHNR, FQNEAQ (reference sequence). In DNA form, the CDR3 reads TGTGCCAGCTTTAAGGACACTGAAGCTTTCTTT. Translated, it gives CASFKDTEAFF.

The chain recombines TRBV7-6 with TRBJ2-7, with a weak D call TRBD1 (5 bases). This CDR3 region has 13 residues. Germline V gene data show CDR1 as SGHVS and CDR2 as FNYEAQ. With 5 bases removed from V and 2 bases from J, the gap between germline ends came to 10 bases. CDR3 residues: CASSLQTAYEQYF. Written as DNA, the CDR3 is TGTGCCAGCAGCCTCCAGACAGCCTACGAGCAGTACTTC.

This clonotype occurred many times. The V call is TRBV10-1, the J call TRBJ2-2; a weak D match, TRBD1 (6 bases). Looked up from germline, CDR1 is WNHNN and CDR2 is SYGVQD (reference sequence). Trimming cost V 4 bases and J 2 bases, with 11 bases left between them. The CDR3 spans 15 residues. In nucleotides, the CDR3 is TGCGCCAGCAGTGGGCCGGGACAAAACACCGGGGAGCTGTTTTTT. Its translation: CASSGPGQNTGELFF.

V and J are TRBV27 and TRBJ2-7; D uncertain. CDR3 length: 13 residues. Looked up from germline, CDR1 is MNHEY and CDR2 is SMNVEV (reference sequence). V was trimmed by 5 bases and J by 5 bases, leaving 13 bases between them. The CDR3 coding sequence is TGTGCCAGCAGTCATTCCGTGGCGCACGAGCAGTACTTC. This gives the protein CASSHSVAHEQYF.

This clonotype was picked up a small number of times. The chain combines TRBV7-8 with TRBJ2-1; 8 bases are shared with TRBD2. The V gene's germline CDR1 is SGHVS and CDR2 FQNEAQ. J lost 7 bases, V lost 0 bases, and 2 bases had no gene match. The length of the CDR3 is 14 residues. The CDR3 DNA sequence: TGTGCCAGCAGCTTAGCAGGACTAGCAAATGAGCAGTTCTTC. This codes for CASSLAGLANEQFF.

This clonotype was counted ten times or more. The chain is built from TRBV20-1 and TRBJ1-1, with 7 positions matching TRBD1. The CDR3 is 13 residues long. Germline lookup yields CDR1 DFQATT and CDR2 SNEGSKA (reference sequence). The junction had 3 bases not matched to a gene; V was cut back by 3 bases and J by 2 bases. This chain's CDR3 is CSASGTANTEAFF. The CDR3 DNA reads TGCAGTGCTAGTGGGACAGCAAACACTGAAGCTTTCTTT.

In its sample, this clonotype was seen many times. The rearrangement uses TRBV11-3 and TRBJ2-1, with 11 bases matching TRBD2. Germline V gene data show CDR1 as SGHNT and CDR2 as YENEEA. Trimming took 5 bases from V and 2 from J; bases not matched to a gene: 5. The CDR3 spans 16 residues. The CDR3 sequence is CASSPMTSGAYNEQFF. The CDR3 DNA reads as TGTGCCAGCAGCCCGATGACTAGCGGGGCCTACAATGAGCAGTTCTTC.

The genes are TRBV19 and TRBJ2-2; tentatively, D is TRBD1 (6 bases). The CDR3 spans 17 residues. V lost 7 bases and J lost 0, with 18 bases in between. Germline CDR1 and CDR2: LNHDA and SQIVND (reference sequence). The CDR3 DNA reads as TGTGCCAGTAAGGTTAGGTTCGGACAGACGAACACCGGGGAGCTGTTTTTT. This sequence encodes CASKVRFGQTNTGELFF. Full variable domain (rest looked up from reference TRBV19 and TRBJ2-2): DGGITQSPKYLFRKEGQNVTLSCEQNLNHDAMYWYRQDPGQGLRLIYYSQIVNDFQKGDIAEGYSVSREKKESFPLTVTSAQKNPTAFYLCASKVRFGQTNTGELFFGEGSRLTVL.

This clonotype was counted ten times or more. This chain links TRBV10-3 with TRBJ2-5, with 8 positions matching TRBD1. Trimming removed 6 bases from V and 2 bases from J; junction bases left unmatched: 2. CDR3 length: 13 residues. The germline V gene encodes CDR1 ENHRY and CDR2 SYGVKD. The CDR3: CAIRDREQETQYF. DNA of the CDR3: TGTGCCATCAGGGACAGGGAACAAGAGACCCAGTACTTC.

The chain combines TRBV20-1 with TRBJ1-1; no clear D gene. The V end was cut by 5 bases, the J end by 5 bases, with 9 bases between. Germline V gene sequence: CDR1 DFQATT, CDR2 SNEGSKA (reference sequence). CDR3 size: 11 residues. CDR3 DNA sequence: TGCAGTGCTGAGCTTGCGACTGAAGCTTTCTTT. It encodes CSAELATEAFF.

This clonotype has a handful of counts. The J gene is TRBJ2-7, the V gene TRBV7-9; D call uncertain. Germline CDR1 is SEHNR and CDR2 is FQNEAQ (reference sequence). With 1 base removed from V and 7 bases from J, the gap between germline ends came to 8 bases. The CDR3 loop spans 12 amino acids. CDR3 residues: CASSLEIVEQYF. CDR3 DNA sequence: TGTGCCAGCAGCTTAGAGATAGTTGAGCAGTACTTC.

This clonotype occurred many times. V gene TRBV12-3 or TRBV12-4 combines with J gene TRBJ2-1; no clear D gene. V gave up 3 bases and J gave up 2 bases, with 5 bases separating them. The CDR3 consists of 13 residues. In DNA, the CDR3 is TGTGCCAGCAGTTTCTCAGCCTACAATGAGCAGTTCTTC. This translates into CASSFSAYNEQFF.